The source of this T cell receptor (beta chain) is a study of CD8+ T cells in alopecia areata. Pooled cells of cutaneous lymph node origin were sorted on CD4, CD8alpha, NKG2D, NKG2ACE and other markers. In each case, RNA was isolated and then reverse transcribed into cDNA as the sequencing template. Sequenced by immunoSEQ multiplex PCR; TCRdb stores in-frame clones only, minus some. Observed in the sample are over 250,000 clones, none of them singletons. Concerning this clone: Here the gene names and germline are mouse. The read halts 4 residues ahead of the CDR3 end, with the missing end drawn from the germline J gene. Other DNA sequences from this sample encode an identical CDR3 as well.

This CDR3 spans 12 amino acids. The V gene's germline CDR1 is NSQYPW and CDR2 LRSPGD (reference sequence). Material: CD4+ T cells sorted from a lymph node. The chain employs TRBV1 and TRBJ1-1; TRBD1 matches 7 bases. The source is a C3H/HeJ mouse with alopecia areata. The strain's MHC: H2-k. This CDR3 is CTCSAPGGEVFF. The covered CDR3 bases are TGCACCTGCAGTGCCCCAGGGGGA.